These 3 T cell receptor beta chains were all obtained from the same sample, sequenced in a study of blood T cells in healthy people across ages. A J-beta primer mix and a sample-barcoded 5' primer were used in a second PCR of about 7 to 12 cycles. MiXCR, applied by TCRdb to the 5' RACE reads, yields one record per CDR3 protein. In the table there are roughly 1.5 million distinct CDR3 sequences, approximately 43% of which are singletons. The sequencing input was blood. The source of these receptors is a woman under 30 in good health.

The chain is built from TRBV5-1 and TRBJ2-4; D may be TRBD2 (5 bases). The J call may be wrong; the DNA end is better matched by TRBJ2-7. The CDR3 extends over 14 amino acids. The germline gives CDR1 SGHRS, CDR2 YFSETQ. As DNA, the CDR3 is TGCGCCAGCAGCCCGGGATCTCAGACCTACGAGCAGTACTTC. Amino acid sequence: CASSPGSQTYEQYF.

This clonotype occurred many times. The chain has TRBV27 and TRBJ2-1; no reliable D call. Germline loops: CDR1 MNHEY, CDR2 SMNVEV (reference sequence). V was cut by 0 bases and J by 0 bases, with 6 bases left in between. This CDR3 has 15 residues. The CDR3 sequence: CASSLSVSSYNEQFF. The CDR3 coding sequence is TGTGCCAGCAGTTTATCGGTCAGCTCCTACAATGAGCAGTTCTTC.

V is TRBV7-2 and J is TRBJ1-1; tentatively, D is TRBD1 (6 bases). Germline-derived CDR1 and CDR2 are SGHTA and FQGNSA. The V and J ends lost 0 bases and 1 base respectively, with 9 bases between them. The CDR3 totals 15 residues. The CDR3 DNA is TGTGCCAGCAGCTTAGCTCAGGGGAAGAACACTGAAGCTTTCTTT. This gives the protein CASSLAQGKNTEAFF.